This T cell receptor beta chain was sequenced during a study of cytomegalovirus exposure and HLA in healthy donors. Points on this clone: Antigen unknown.

Donors sampled were nominally healthy, though unrecorded immune exposures were likely. PCR amplification relied on 60 Vbeta primers (plus 13 Jbeta primers). Only in-frame clones appear in the TCRdb table, and some are missing; sequencing was by immunoSEQ multiplex PCR. The sample has 200,000 or so clones, approximately 81% seen once. Regarding the study as a whole: Only CMV serostatus was available as immune exposure information.

J gave up 9 bases and V 6 bases, and 8 bases lay outside the gene matches. Germline lookup yields CDR1 SQVTM and CDR2 ANQGSEA. CDR3 size: 12 residues. Sequenced material: PBMCs. V usage is TRBV29-1 and J usage is TRBJ1-2, with 9 bases matching TRBD1. The receptor comes from a woman between 18 and 29 years old in good health and CMV-seropositive. The CDR3 DNA reads as TGCAGCGTCGCCGGACAGGGGATAAGCTACACCTTC. Protein sequence: CSVAGQGISYTF.